The 32 T cell receptor beta chains in this list originate from one sample, sequenced in a study of beta chain features in type 1 diabetes. Study-wide results and caveats: Type 1 diabetes patients showed a moderate but significant shortening of TCRB CDR3s in all four CD4+ subsets.

Reverse transcription of all isolated RNA meant that expressed TCRB transcripts were sequenced. Produced via immunoSEQ multiplex PCR; TCRdb's table is partial and in-frame only. The sample includes approximately 730,000 clones, around an eighth of them seen just once. Their antigen targets remain unknown. Sequencing was carried out using naive CD4+ T cells from blood. The origin of the receptors is a man between 18 and 35 years old with type 1 diabetes.

This rearrangement joins TRBV6-1 to TRBJ1-6, with D unresolved. V shed 4 bases and J shed 3 bases, with 10 bases lying between them. The germline V gene encodes CDR1 MNHNS and CDR2 SASEGT. CDR3 length: 15 residues. This CDR3 reads CASSAGGVYNSPLHF. The CDR3 bases are TGTGCCAGCAGTGCCGGAGGAGTCTATAATTCACCCCTCCACTTT.

V gene TRBV10-2 combines with J gene TRBJ1-3; D remains ambiguous. V gave up 5 bases and J gave up 3 bases, with 14 bases separating them. Germline V gene data show CDR1 as WSHSY and CDR2 as SAAADI. There are 15 residues in the CDR3. CDR3 sequence: CASSPQLSDGNTIYF. CDR3 nucleotide sequence: TGCGCCAGCAGTCCACAGCTATCGGATGGAAACACCATATATTTT.

The chain couples TRBV6-6 to TRBJ2-7; 7 bases agree with TRBD1. Germline lookup yields CDR1 MNHNY and CDR2 SVGAGI (reference sequence). The V and J ends lost 6 bases and 0 bases, in that order; junction bases with no gene match: 8. The CDR3 covers 15 residues. The CDR3 here is CASRLNKGASYEQYF. For the CDR3, the DNA is TGTGCCAGCAGATTAAACAAGGGGGCCTCCTACGAGCAGTACTTC.

This clone was seen a few times. Written as DNA, the CDR3 is TGTGCCAGCAGCTTGGTAGATCTCAGAGGGACTGAAGCTTTCTTT. It codes for CASSLVDLRGTEAFF. This chain uses TRBV5-4 with TRBJ1-1; D is ambiguous. The CDR3 has 15 residues. The germline V gene encodes CDR1 SGHNT and CDR2 YYREEE (reference sequence). V gave up 0 bases and J gave up 5 bases, with 14 bases separating them.

This clone came up a few times. V gene TRBV5-1 combines with J gene TRBJ1-1, with 8 bases fitting TRBD1. The CDR3 contains 15 residues. Germline loops: CDR1 SGHRS, CDR2 YFSETQ. V trimming: 4 bases; J trimming: 1 base; junction bases outside the gene matches: 6. This CDR3 is CASSVNTGGNTEAFF. As DNA, the CDR3 is TGCGCCAGCAGCGTGAATACAGGGGGGAACACTGAAGCTTTCTTT.

This clone was seen a few times. The genes are TRBV5-4 and TRBJ1-2, with D unresolved. The germline gives CDR1 SGHNT, CDR2 YYREEE (reference sequence). The V end was cut by 2 bases, the J end by 4 bases, with 6 bases between. This CDR3 is built from 12 residues. This chain's CDR3 is CASSFEGYGYTF. For the CDR3, the DNA is TGTGCCAGCAGCTTCGAAGGCTATGGCTACACCTTC.

This clone showed up just a few times. The genes are TRBV5-1 and TRBJ2-6; TRBD2 agrees at 7 bases. Looked up from germline, CDR1 is SGHRS and CDR2 is YFSETQ. Losses at the gene ends were 4 bases for V and 12 bases for J; bases not matched to a gene: 4. This CDR3 comprises 12 residues. The CDR3 spells CASSHTGGVLTF. The CDR3 DNA sequence: TGCGCCAGCAGCCACACGGGAGGCGTCCTGACTTTC.

This clone was observed a handful of times. This chain uses TRBV30 with TRBJ1-5, with 10 nucleotides matching TRBD1. Germline V gene data show CDR1 as GTSNPN and CDR2 as SVGIG (reference sequence). This CDR3 is built from 13 residues. The V gene end was trimmed by 8 bases and the J gene end by 4 bases; junction bases not matched to a gene: 5. For the CDR3, the DNA is TGTGCCGCAAGGACAGGGGGAAATCAGCCCCAGCATTTT. Its translation: CAARTGGNQPQHF. Full variable domain (missing parts from reference TRBV30 and TRBJ1-5): SQTIHQWPATLVQPVGSPLSLECTVEGTSNPNLYWYRQAAGRGLQLLFYSVGIGQISSEVPQNLSASRPQDRQFILSSKKLLLSDSGFYLCAARTGGNQPQHFGDGTRLSIL.

The chain couples TRBV30 to TRBJ1-2, with 8 bases that match TRBD1. V was clipped by 2 bases and J by 10 bases; unmatched bases: 6. Per the germline V gene, CDR1 is GTSNPN and CDR2 is SVGIG (reference sequence). The CDR3 sequence is 12 residues long. The CDR3 loop is CAWSQTGGTYTF. CDR3 sequence (DNA): TGTGCCTGGAGTCAAACAGGGGGGACCTACACCTTC.

The CDR3 loop reads CATSRDRVRQDYQPQHF. CDR3 sequence (DNA): TGTGCCACCAGCAGAGATCGGGTGAGGCAGGACTATCAGCCCCAGCATTTT. This chain uses TRBV15 with TRBJ1-5; D is unresolved. V was clipped by 0 bases and J by 5 bases, with 17 bases between them. The V gene's germline CDR1 is LNHNV and CDR2 YYDKDF (reference sequence). The CDR3 sequence is 17 residues long.

The V and J genes are TRBV7-6 and TRBJ1-4; weak D call: TRBD1 (5 bases). Deletions cut 11 bases from V and 2 bases from J, with 24 bases between. The CDR3 length is 17 residues. Germline V gives CDR1 SGHVS, CDR2 FNYEAQ. CDR3 protein: CASWVGGLRCTNEKLFF. The CDR3 DNA reads as TGTGCCTCGTGGGTTGGGGGACTCCGCTGCACTAATGAAAAACTGTTTTTT.

Only a few counts were recorded for this clone. The chain links TRBV10-2 to TRBJ2-2; D gene ambiguous. There are 14 residues in the CDR3. The V and J ends lost 5 bases and 2 bases respectively, with 9 bases between them. CDR1 and CDR2 (germline): WSHSY, SAAADI. The CDR3 reads CASSYSRNTGELFF. As DNA, the CDR3 is TGCGCCAGCAGTTACAGCCGCAACACCGGGGAGCTGTTTTTT.

The chain employs TRBV7-2 and TRBJ1-3; D is ambiguous. This CDR3 spans 14 amino acids. V lost 3 bases and J 0 bases, leaving 6 bases between the germline ends. Per the germline V gene, CDR1 is SGHTA and CDR2 is FQGNSA. The CDR3 reads CASSLWTSGNTIYF. The CDR3 DNA is TGTGCCAGCAGCTTGTGGACCTCTGGAAACACCATATATTTT.

The V and J genes are TRBV27 and TRBJ1-1; D may be TRBD1 (5 bases). Trimming pared 10 bases from V and 10 bases from J, leaving 22 bases between. Germline V gene lookup returns CDR1 MNHEY and CDR2 SMNVEV (reference sequence). The CDR3 is 13 residues long. The CDR3 coding sequence is TGTGCCACCAGCCGGGTGGGCCAGGGAGCAGCTTTCTTT. Translating it yields CATSRVGQGAAFF.

The rearrangement joins TRBV5-1 to TRBJ2-5; 11 bases map to TRBD2. Germline CDR1 and CDR2: SGHRS and YFSETQ. This CDR3 has 16 amino acids. Unmatched junction bases numbered 4, after V lost 3 bases and J lost 0 bases. The CDR3 protein is CASSSLTSGDQETQYF. The DNA for the CDR3 is TGCGCCAGCAGCTCGTTGACTAGCGGGGACCAAGAGACCCAGTACTTC.

This clone was seen only a few times. The chain joins TRBV9 to TRBJ1-5; D is perhaps TRBD1 (5 bases). CDR3 length: 15 amino acids. Germline lookup yields CDR1 SGDLS and CDR2 YYNGEE. Trimming took off 4 bases at V and 5 bases at J, with 16 bases between the two ends. CDR3 region: CASSPAGGPYQPQHF. DNA of the CDR3: TGTGCCAGCAGCCCCGCGGGGGGACCCTATCAGCCCCAGCATTTT.

This clone was seen only a few times. The chain carries TRBV30 and TRBJ2-7; no definite D call. This CDR3 spans 12 amino acids. The V gene's germline CDR1 is GTSNPN and CDR2 SVGIG (reference sequence). V gave up 5 bases and J gave up 7 bases, with 15 bases separating them. DNA for the CDR3: TGTGCCTGGGGCCCACAGTTTGGAGAGCAGTACTTC. Translation gives CAWGPQFGEQYF.

This clone showed up just a few times. The J gene is TRBJ1-2, the V gene TRBV14; 7 nucleotides align to TRBD1. With V trimmed by 0 bases and J by 4 bases, 5 bases remained unmatched. CDR3 length: 15 amino acids. Germline CDR1 SGHDN, CDR2 FVKESK. CDR3: CASSQDTGQPYGYTF. The CDR3 coding sequence is TGTGCCAGCAGCCAAGATACGGGACAGCCCTATGGCTACACCTTC.

This chain connects TRBV19 to TRBJ2-7, with D possibly TRBD1 on 6 matching bases. Germline V gives CDR1 LNHDA, CDR2 SQIVND (reference sequence). The CDR3 totals 14 residues. Trimming cost V 5 bases and J 1 base, with 12 bases left between them. The CDR3 reads CASSLRTESYEQYF. The CDR3 nucleotides read TGTGCCAGTAGTCTTAGGACAGAGTCCTACGAGCAGTACTTC. Variable domain in full (rest from reference TRBV19 and TRBJ2-7): DGGITQSPKYLFRKEGQNVTLSCEQNLNHDAMYWYRQDPGQGLRLIYYSQIVNDFQKGDIAEGYSVSREKKESFPLTVTSAQKNPTAFYLCASSLRTESYEQYFGPGTRLTVT.

CDR3 region: CASSLVGTLWGSGANVLTF. Written as DNA, the CDR3 is TGCGCCAGCAGCTTGGTCGGCACCCTTTGGGGTTCTGGGGCCAACGTCCTGACTTTC. The rearrangement links TRBV5-1 to TRBJ2-6; no reliable D call. The germline gives CDR1 SGHRS, CDR2 YFSETQ. The CDR3 totals 19 residues. Deletions cut 0 bases from V and 1 base from J, with 17 bases between.

A few counts support this clone. Within the sample, other DNA sequences also encode this same CDR3. The genes are TRBV18 and TRBJ1-1; no clear D. The CDR3 covers 13 residues. Trimming cost V 3 bases and J 1 base, with 6 bases left between them. CDR1 and CDR2 (germline): KGHSH, LQKENI. The CDR3 DNA follows: TGTGCCAGCTCACCGAGGGAGAACACTGAAGCTTTCTTT. Amino acid sequence: CASSPRENTEAFF.

Notes on this clone: Other DNA variants within this sample encode the same CDR3. CDR3 in DNA: TGCAGCGTTGGAACAGCTGGAAACACCATATATTTT. It encodes CSVGTAGNTIYF. This sequence joins TRBV29-1 and TRBJ1-3; D uncertain. V was pared by 4 bases and J by 2 bases, with 6 bases between. The CDR3 totals 12 residues. Germline lookup yields CDR1 SQVTM and CDR2 ANQGSEA.

This clone was counted only a few times. At the DNA level, this CDR3 is encoded by other sequences in the same sample as well. The chain employs TRBV1 and TRBJ2-2; the table's D gene call, TRBD2, was not cross checked with the DNA. TRBV1 is given as a pseudogene. CDR3 size: 17 residues. CDR3 coding DNA: TGCACCAGCAGCCAAGGTCAGGGCGGGGGTGGCACCGGGGAGCTGTTTTTT. Translation gives CTSSQGQGGGGTGELFF.

The chain has TRBV30 and TRBJ2-2, with TRBD1 as a possible D gene (5 bases). V was trimmed by 4 bases and J by 4 bases, leaving 10 bases between them. From germline, CDR1 is GTSNPN and CDR2 SVGIG (reference sequence). This CDR3 is built from 13 residues. CDR3 sequence: CAWTPTGTGELFF. In DNA, the CDR3 is TGTGCCTGGACCCCCACAGGCACCGGGGAGCTGTTTTTT. The full variable domain, with the rest looked up from reference TRBV30 and TRBJ2-2, is SQTIHQWPATLVQPVGSPLSLECTVEGTSNPNLYWYRQAAGRGLQLLFYSVGIGQISSEVPQNLSASRPQDRQFILSSKKLLLSDSGFYLCAWTPTGTGELFFGEGSRLTVL.

This clone turned up a few times. J is TRBJ2-3 and V is TRBV7-8, with a tentative D call TRBD2 (6 bases). Per the germline V gene, CDR1 is SGHVS and CDR2 is FQNEAQ. V was trimmed by 2 bases and J by 2 bases, leaving 14 bases between them. The CDR3 is 16 amino acids. CDR3 loop: CASSLLEGLPTDTQYF. The CDR3 nucleotides read TGTGCCAGCAGCTTATTGGAGGGACTTCCCACAGATACGCAGTATTTT.

V is TRBV2 and J is TRBJ2-6; no clear D. The CDR3 extends over 15 amino acids. The V end was cut by 6 bases, the J end by 0 bases, with 9 bases between. Looked up from germline, CDR1 is SNHLY and CDR2 is FYNNEI. The CDR3 sequence is CASRYGDSGANVLTF. The CDR3 nucleotides are TGTGCCAGCAGATATGGGGACTCTGGGGCCAACGTCCTGACTTTC.

This clone occurred a few times. This chain connects TRBV5-5 to TRBJ2-5; 12 bases align to TRBD2. The J segment lost 3 bases and the V segment lost 4 bases, leaving 1 base of the junction unmatched. The germline V gene encodes CDR1 SGHKS and CDR2 YYEKEE (reference sequence). The CDR3 sequence is 14 residues long. The CDR3 DNA sequence: TGTGCCAGCAGCCGGACTAGCGGGGAAGAGACCCAGTACTTC. This gives the protein CASSRTSGEETQYF. Full variable domain (rest looked up from reference TRBV5-5 and TRBJ2-5): DAGVTQSPTHLIKTRGQQVTLRCSPISGHKSVSWYQQVLGQGPQFIFQYYEKEERGRGNFPDRFSARQFPNYSSELNVNALLLGDSALYLCASSRTSGEETQYFGPGTRLLVL.

This clone was counted between two and nine times. The chain joins TRBV10-3 to TRBJ2-7; perhaps TRBD2 as D (5 bases). Trimming left V 5 bases short and J 5 bases short, with 16 bases between. The germline V gene encodes CDR1 ENHRY and CDR2 SYGVKD. CDR3 length: 14 amino acids. The CDR3 DNA is TGTGCCATCAGTCCCAAAACGGGGAGCCACGAGCAGTACTTC. Its translation is CAISPKTGSHEQYF.

The sample holds a few counts of this clone. The chain has TRBV7-2 and TRBJ2-1, with 9 bases lining up with TRBD1. V dropped 4 bases and J dropped 4; count of bases not matched to a gene: 5. The CDR3 loop spans 15 amino acids. Germline CDR1 is SGHTA and CDR2 is FQGNSA. DNA for the CDR3: TGTGCCAGCAGCTCGGCGGGACAGGGATACAATGAGCAGTTCTTC. This translates into CASSSAGQGYNEQFF.

In its sample, this clone was seen a few times. The V call is TRBV29-1, the J call TRBJ2-3; D is unclear. This CDR3 has 12 amino acids. Germline V lookup: CDR1 SQVTM, CDR2 ANQGSEA. V lost 2 bases, J lost 0 bases, and 3 bases lay in between. For the CDR3, the DNA is TGCAGCGTTGAAAGAAGCACAGATACGCAGTATTTT. Translating it yields CSVERSTDTQYF.

This clone was picked up a small number of times. This chain links TRBV10-3 with TRBJ1-5; weak D call: TRBD1 (5 bases). The CDR3 runs to 15 residues. Germline values: CDR1 ENHRY, CDR2 SYGVKD. V dropped 0 bases and J dropped 5 bases, with 11 bases sitting between them. The CDR3 DNA follows: TGTGCCATCAGTGAGTCGAGGGGTCCCGATCAGCCCCAGCATTTT. Translation: CAISESRGPDQPQHF.

The chain links TRBV11-2 to TRBJ1-1, with D maybe TRBD1 (5 bases). Trimming took 8 bases from V and 1 from J, leaving 14 bases between them. This CDR3 has 14 residues. The germline CDR1 and CDR2 sequences are SGHAT and FQNNGV. The CDR3 here is CASAPGGANTEAFF. CDR3 coding DNA: TGTGCCAGCGCCCCCGGGGGAGCGAACACTGAAGCTTTCTTT.